What follows are 2 T cell receptor beta chains derived from one specimen sequenced in a study of shared clonotypes between healthy human individuals. Data came from immunoSEQ multiplex PCR; TCRdb stores just in-frame clones and leaves some out. The sample shows about 2 million clones, about 95% of them seen only once. Cells designated naive CD8 were CD45RO-negative and were positively selected for CCR7, with terminally differentiated effector memory CD45RA+ cells excluded. Sequenced material: naive CD8+ T cells sorted from blood. These receptors all come from a man younger than 30 in good health.

The chain combines TRBV6-6 with TRBJ2-3; TRBD1 matches at 9 bases. Germline-derived CDR1 and CDR2 are MNHNY and SVGAGI (reference sequence). V trimming: 6 bases; J trimming: 4 bases; junction bases outside the gene matches: 2. The CDR3 loop spans 13 amino acids. CDR3 bases: TGTGCCAGCAGCGACAGGGGGGCAGATACGCAGTATTTT. Translation gives CASSDRGADTQYF.

The CDR3 here is CASRYVTWEQYF. The CDR3 nucleotides read TGTGCCAGCAGATACGTGACCTGGGAGCAGTACTTC. V usage is TRBV6-1 and J usage is TRBJ2-7; unclear D gene. CDR3 length equals 12 residues. Trimming removed 6 bases at V and 7 bases at J, with 13 bases between. The germline V gene encodes CDR1 MNHNS and CDR2 SASEGT.